This TCR beta chain was sequenced during a study of cytotoxic CD8 clonotypes in ibrutinib-treated CLL. Across the whole study: Sample averages reached 250,000 to 300,000 productive templates and roughly 96,000 productive rearrangements.

The table came from immunoSEQ multiplex PCR; TCRdb's copy has only in-frame clones and leaves some out. This sample has some 130,000 clones, with approximately 85% found just once. V lost 2 bases and J 4 bases, leaving 3 bases between the germline ends. The CDR3 is 12 amino acids. From germline, CDR1 is MNHNY and CDR2 SVGAGI (reference sequence). The starting material was PBMCs, obtained after 24 months of ibrutinib treatment. The chain is built from TRBV6-6 and TRBJ1-5; the D is unclear. The clonotype was recovered from a human donor with chronic lymphocytic leukemia. The CDR3 spells CASSYENQPQHF. The CDR3, as DNA: TGTGCCAGCAGTTACGAAAATCAGCCCCAGCATTTT.